This T cell receptor (beta chain) was profiled in a study of spatial heterogeneity in lung cancer. Across the study: Beta-chain sequences consistently outnumbered alpha-chain sequences in detection. Overall study results and limits: The recorded estimate of tumor T cell coverage is 6% to 7% for alpha chains and about 13% for beta chains. Expanded intratumoral alpha and beta TCR counts tracked tumor mutation counts.

A unique molecular identifier was attached to every TCR cDNA molecule. TCRdb processed the 5' RACE reads anew with MiXCR; each CDR3 protein has one entry. The repertoire includes fewer than 8,500 distinct CDR3 sequences, 7% to 10% of them detected once, and more than 4% sits in the top ten. Time point given: sample taken at primary tumor resection. This clonotype is termed medium-sized. What it binds is unknown. V was cut by 6 bases and J by 4 bases, with 19 bases left in between. Germline V CDR1 and CDR2: MNHEY, SVGAGI. The CDR3 extends over 16 amino acids. The starting material was lung tumor tissue, obtained at surgery. V and J are TRBV6-5 and TRBJ1-3; the D is unclear. The receptor comes from a male donor with early-stage non-small cell lung cancer. CDR3 protein: CASRSPGRLLGNTIYF. CDR3 coding DNA: TGTGCCAGCAGATCGCCCGGACGTCTCCTCGGAAACACCATATATTTT.